This T cell receptor beta chain emerged from a study of blood T cell repertoires in COVID-19. Overall study: Samples taken during acute and convalescent COVID-19 were collected in the United States, Italy and Spain. The cDNA or gDNA used as material had been derived from T cells, B-cell-depleted T cells, or PBMCs.

The table came from immunoSEQ multiplex PCR; TCRdb's copy has only in-frame clones and leaves some out. The table records under 350,000 clones, approximately 89% of them present only once. Researchers sorted participants into cohorts using their self-reported clinical history. With 4 bases clipped from V and 4 bases from J, the junction kept 2 bases outside the gene matches. This CDR3 contains 15 residues. Looked up from germline, CDR1 is SGHDT and CDR2 is YYEEEE. This clonotype was sampled from a woman aged 55-69 years who had recovered from COVID-19. The sample consisted of PBMCs or T cells enriched from blood (not recorded which). The rearrangement joins TRBV5-6 to TRBJ2-5, with 15 positions matching TRBD2. CDR3 sequence (DNA): TGTGCCAGCAGCAAGGGACTAGCGGGGGGAGAGACCCAGTACTTC. It yields the protein CASSKGLAGGETQYF.